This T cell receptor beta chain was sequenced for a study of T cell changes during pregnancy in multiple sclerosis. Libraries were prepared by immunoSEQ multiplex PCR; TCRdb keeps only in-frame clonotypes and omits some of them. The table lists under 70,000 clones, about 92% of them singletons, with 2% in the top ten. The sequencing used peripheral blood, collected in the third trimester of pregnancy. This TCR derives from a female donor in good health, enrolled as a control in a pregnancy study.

DNA of the CDR3: TGTGCCAGTAGCCGGGACAGGGATGATTCACCCCTCCACTTT. It codes for CASSRDRDDSPLHF. V usage is TRBV19 and J usage is TRBJ1-6; 9 nucleotides match TRBD1. Germline assignment: CDR1 LNHDA and CDR2 SQIVND (reference sequence). The CDR3 is made up of 14 amino acids. V lost 6 bases to trimming and J lost 8 bases; unmatched junction nucleotides: 5. The full variable domain, completed using reference TRBV19 and TRBJ1-6, is DGGITQSPKYLFRKEGQNVTLSCEQNLNHDAMYWYRQDPGQGLRLIYYSQIVNDFQKGDIAEGYSVSREKKESFPLTVTSAQKNPTAFYLCASSRDRDDSPLHFGNGTRLTVT.